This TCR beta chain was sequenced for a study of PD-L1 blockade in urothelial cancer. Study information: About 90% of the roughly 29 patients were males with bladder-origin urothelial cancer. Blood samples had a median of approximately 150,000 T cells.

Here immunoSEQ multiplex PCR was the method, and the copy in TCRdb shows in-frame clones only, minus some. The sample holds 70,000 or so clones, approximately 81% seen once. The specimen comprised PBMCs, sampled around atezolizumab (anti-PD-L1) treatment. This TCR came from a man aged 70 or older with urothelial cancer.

CDR3 protein: CASSVEDSGGTDTQYF. CDR3 coding DNA: TGTGCCAGCAGCGTAGAAGATAGCGGTGGCACAGATACGCAGTATTTT. This chain joins TRBV9 and TRBJ2-3; D might be TRBD2 (6 bases). This CDR3 region has 16 residues. Per the germline V gene, CDR1 is SGDLS and CDR2 is YYNGEE. Trimming took off 0 bases at V and 1 base at J, with 12 bases between the two ends. Full variable domain (outside the CDR3, taken from reference TRBV9 and TRBJ2-3): DSGVTQTPKHLITATGQRVTLRCSPRSGDLSVYWYQQSLDQGLQFLIQYYNGEERAKGNILERFSAQQFPDLHSELNLSSLELGDSALYFCASSVEDSGGTDTQYFGPGTRLTVL.